This TCR beta chain derives from a study of beta chain features in type 1 diabetes. On this clone: Its antigen is still unknown.

Broader study findings: In all four CD4+ subsets, TCRB CDR3 length was significantly, moderately reduced in type 1 diabetes. Cells that show high TCR expression could be over-represented by cDNA sequencing.

The study reverse transcribed the entire isolated RNA, so it sequenced expressed TCRB transcripts. TCRdb's table, derived via immunoSEQ multiplex PCR, lists solely in-frame clones and lacks some. The data hold over 150,000 clones, with 10% observed a single time. The sequencing input was central memory CD4+ T cells from blood. This TCR came from a man younger than 40 with type 1 diabetes.

The CDR3 DNA reads as TGTGCCAGCAGCCCCCCCCGGGGACTAGCGGGAGGAGATGAGCAGTTCTTC. Its protein product is CASSPPRGLAGGDEQFF. V usage is TRBV7-3 and J usage is TRBJ2-1, with 15 positions matching TRBD2. After removal of 5 bases from V and 8 bases from J, the junction contained 10 bases not matched to a gene. CDR3 length equals 17 residues. Germline-derived CDR1 and CDR2 are SGHTA and FQGTGA.